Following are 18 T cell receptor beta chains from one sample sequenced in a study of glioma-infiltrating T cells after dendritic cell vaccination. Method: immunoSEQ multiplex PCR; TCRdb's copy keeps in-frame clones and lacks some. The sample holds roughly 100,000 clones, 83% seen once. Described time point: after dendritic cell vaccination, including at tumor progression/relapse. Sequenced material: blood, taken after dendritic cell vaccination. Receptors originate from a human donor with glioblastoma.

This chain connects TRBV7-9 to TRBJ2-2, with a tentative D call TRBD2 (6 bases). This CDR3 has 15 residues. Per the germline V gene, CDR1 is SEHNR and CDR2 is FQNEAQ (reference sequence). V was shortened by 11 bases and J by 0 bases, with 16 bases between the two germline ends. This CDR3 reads CAVGRESPNTGELFF. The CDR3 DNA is TGTGCCGTGGGACGGGAGTCTCCGAACACCGGGGAGCTGTTTTTT.

The DNA of the CDR3 is TGCGCCAGCAGTTGGGAGCTGATGGGGTTGAACACTGAAGCTTTCTTT. It translates to CASSWELMGLNTEAFF. The chain carries TRBV5-1 and TRBJ1-1; no clear D. The CDR3 totals 16 residues. In germline, CDR1 is SGHRS, CDR2 YFSETQ. Trimming shortened V by 5 bases and J by 0 bases, and 17 bases separated the two germline ends.

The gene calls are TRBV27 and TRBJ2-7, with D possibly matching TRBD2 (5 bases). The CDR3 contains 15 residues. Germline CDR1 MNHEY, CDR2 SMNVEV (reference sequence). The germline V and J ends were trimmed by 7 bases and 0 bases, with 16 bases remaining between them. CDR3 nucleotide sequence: TGTGCCAGCACCTTGGCCCCTGGGAGCTCCTACGAGCAGTACTTC. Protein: CASTLAPGSSYEQYF.

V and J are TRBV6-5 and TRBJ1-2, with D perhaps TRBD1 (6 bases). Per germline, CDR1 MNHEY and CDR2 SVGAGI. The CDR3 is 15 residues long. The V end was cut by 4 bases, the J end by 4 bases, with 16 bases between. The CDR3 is CASSFRGGGGYGYTF. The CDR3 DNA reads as TGTGCCAGCAGTTTCAGGGGCGGGGGAGGCTATGGCTACACCTTC.

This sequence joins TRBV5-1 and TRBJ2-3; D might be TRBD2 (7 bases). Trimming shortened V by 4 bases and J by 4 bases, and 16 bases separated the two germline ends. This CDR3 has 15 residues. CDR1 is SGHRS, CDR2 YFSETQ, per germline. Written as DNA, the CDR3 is TGCGCCAGCAGCACATCCGGGGGGCAATCAGATACGCAGTATTTT. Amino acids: CASSTSGGQSDTQYF.

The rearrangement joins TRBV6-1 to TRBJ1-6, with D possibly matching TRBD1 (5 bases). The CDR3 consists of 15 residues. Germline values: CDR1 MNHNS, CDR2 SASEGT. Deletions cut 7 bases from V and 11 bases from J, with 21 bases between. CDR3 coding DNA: TGTGCCAGCACGTCCCCTCGGCAGGGTCTTGCACCCCTCCACTTT. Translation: CASTSPRQGLAPLHF.

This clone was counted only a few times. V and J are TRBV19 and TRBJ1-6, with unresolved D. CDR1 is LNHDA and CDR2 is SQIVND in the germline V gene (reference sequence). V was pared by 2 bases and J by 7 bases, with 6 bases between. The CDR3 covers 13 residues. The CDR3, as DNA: TGTGCCAGTAGTATACAGGAAAATTCACCCCTCCACTTT. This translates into CASSIQENSPLHF. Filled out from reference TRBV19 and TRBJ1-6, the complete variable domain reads DGGITQSPKYLFRKEGQNVTLSCEQNLNHDAMYWYRQDPGQGLRLIYYSQIVNDFQKGDIAEGYSVSREKKESFPLTVTSAQKNPTAFYLCASSIQENSPLHFGNGTRLTVT.

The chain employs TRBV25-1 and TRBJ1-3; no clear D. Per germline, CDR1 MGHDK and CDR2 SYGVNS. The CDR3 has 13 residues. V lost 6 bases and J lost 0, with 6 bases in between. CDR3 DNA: TGTGCCAGCAGATCCAACTCTGGAAACACCATATATTTT. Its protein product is CASRSNSGNTIYF.

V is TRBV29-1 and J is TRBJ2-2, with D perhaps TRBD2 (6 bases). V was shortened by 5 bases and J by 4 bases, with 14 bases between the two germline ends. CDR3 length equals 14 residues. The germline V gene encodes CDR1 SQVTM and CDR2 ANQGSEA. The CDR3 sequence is CSVLWQGGTGELFF. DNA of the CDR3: TGCAGCGTTCTTTGGCAGGGAGGCACCGGGGAGCTGTTTTTT.

The CDR3 nucleotides are TGTGCCAGCAACCGGGACAGGGATTATGGCTACACCTTC. This translates into CASNRDRDYGYTF. V is TRBV2 and J is TRBJ1-2; 9 positions agree with TRBD1. The V segment lost 7 bases and the J segment 5 bases; nucleotides outside the gene matches: 5. Per the germline V gene, CDR1 is SNHLY and CDR2 is FYNNEI. CDR3 length equals 13 residues. The whole variable domain, filled in from reference TRBV2 and TRBJ1-2, reads EPEVTQTPSHQVTQMGQEVILRCVPISNHLYFYWYRQILGQKVEFLVSFYNNEISEKSEIFDDQFSVERPDGSNFTLKIRSTKLEDSAMYFCASNRDRDYGYTFGSGTRLTVV.

The CDR3 reads CAISAGTGYTDEQFF. The DNA for the CDR3 is TGTGCCATCAGTGCGGGAACGGGGTATACGGATGAGCAGTTCTTC. The V gene is TRBV10-3, the J gene TRBJ2-1, with D possibly TRBD2 on 5 matching bases. V was shortened by 4 bases and J by 8 bases, with 18 bases between the two germline ends. The CDR3 has 15 amino acids. Germline lookup yields CDR1 ENHRY and CDR2 SYGVKD.

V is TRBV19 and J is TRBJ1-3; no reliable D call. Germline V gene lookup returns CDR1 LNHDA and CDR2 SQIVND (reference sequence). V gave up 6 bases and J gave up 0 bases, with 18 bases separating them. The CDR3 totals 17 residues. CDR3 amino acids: CASRDWAETSSGNTIYF. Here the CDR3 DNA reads TGTGCCAGTAGGGACTGGGCAGAAACTAGCTCTGGAAACACCATATATTTT.

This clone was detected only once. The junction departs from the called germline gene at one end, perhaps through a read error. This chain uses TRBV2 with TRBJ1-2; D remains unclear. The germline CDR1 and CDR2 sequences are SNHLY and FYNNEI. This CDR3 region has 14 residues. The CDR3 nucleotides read TGTGCCAGCACTGAAACAGTAGCTAACTATGGCTACACCTTC. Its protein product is CASTETVANYGYTF.

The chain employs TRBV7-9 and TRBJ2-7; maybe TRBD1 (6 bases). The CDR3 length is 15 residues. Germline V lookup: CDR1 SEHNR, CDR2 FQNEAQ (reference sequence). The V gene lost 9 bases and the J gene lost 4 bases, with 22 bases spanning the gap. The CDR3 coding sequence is TGTGCCAGTGGAACCTCAGGGGCCCTATCATACGAGCAGTACTTC. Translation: CASGTSGALSYEQYF.

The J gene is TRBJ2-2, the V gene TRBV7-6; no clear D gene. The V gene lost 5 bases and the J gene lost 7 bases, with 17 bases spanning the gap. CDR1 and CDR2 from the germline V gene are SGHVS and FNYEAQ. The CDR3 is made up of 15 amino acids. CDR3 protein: CASSPDREVVGELFF. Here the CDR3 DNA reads TGTGCCAGCAGCCCCGATCGAGAAGTCGTCGGGGAGCTGTTTTTT.

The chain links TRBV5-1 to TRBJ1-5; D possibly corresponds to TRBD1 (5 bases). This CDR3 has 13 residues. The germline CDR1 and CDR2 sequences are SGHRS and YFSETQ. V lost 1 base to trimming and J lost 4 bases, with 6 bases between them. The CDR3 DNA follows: TGCGCCAGCAGCTTGAGGGGTAATCAGCCCCAGCATTTT. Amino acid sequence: CASSLRGNQPQHF.

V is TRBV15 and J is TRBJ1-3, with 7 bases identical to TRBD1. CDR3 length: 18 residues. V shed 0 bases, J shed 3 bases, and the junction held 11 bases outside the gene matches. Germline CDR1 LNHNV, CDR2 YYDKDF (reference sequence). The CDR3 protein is CATSRDIDRDSIGNTIYF. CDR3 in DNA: TGTGCCACCAGCAGAGATATCGACAGGGACTCAATTGGAAACACCATATATTTT. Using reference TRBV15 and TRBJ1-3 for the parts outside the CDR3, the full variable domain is DAMVIQNPRYQVTQFGKPVTLSCSQTLNHNVMYWYQQKSSQAPKLLFHYYDKDFNNEADTPDNFQSRRPNTSFCFLDIRSPGLGDTAMYLCATSRDIDRDSIGNTIYFGEGSWLTVV.

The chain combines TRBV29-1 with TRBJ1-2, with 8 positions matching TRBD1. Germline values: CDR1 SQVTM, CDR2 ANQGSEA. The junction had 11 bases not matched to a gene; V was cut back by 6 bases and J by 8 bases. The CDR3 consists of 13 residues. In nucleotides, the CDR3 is TGCAGCGTAGATCGGGACAGGAAAAACGGCTACACCTTC. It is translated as CSVDRDRKNGYTF. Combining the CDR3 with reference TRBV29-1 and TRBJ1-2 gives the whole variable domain SAVISQKPSRDICQRGTSLTIQCQVDSQVTMMFWYRQQPGQSLTLIATANQGSEATYESGFVIDKFPISRPNLTFSTLTVSNMSPEDSSIYLCSVDRDRKNGYTFGSGTRLTVV.